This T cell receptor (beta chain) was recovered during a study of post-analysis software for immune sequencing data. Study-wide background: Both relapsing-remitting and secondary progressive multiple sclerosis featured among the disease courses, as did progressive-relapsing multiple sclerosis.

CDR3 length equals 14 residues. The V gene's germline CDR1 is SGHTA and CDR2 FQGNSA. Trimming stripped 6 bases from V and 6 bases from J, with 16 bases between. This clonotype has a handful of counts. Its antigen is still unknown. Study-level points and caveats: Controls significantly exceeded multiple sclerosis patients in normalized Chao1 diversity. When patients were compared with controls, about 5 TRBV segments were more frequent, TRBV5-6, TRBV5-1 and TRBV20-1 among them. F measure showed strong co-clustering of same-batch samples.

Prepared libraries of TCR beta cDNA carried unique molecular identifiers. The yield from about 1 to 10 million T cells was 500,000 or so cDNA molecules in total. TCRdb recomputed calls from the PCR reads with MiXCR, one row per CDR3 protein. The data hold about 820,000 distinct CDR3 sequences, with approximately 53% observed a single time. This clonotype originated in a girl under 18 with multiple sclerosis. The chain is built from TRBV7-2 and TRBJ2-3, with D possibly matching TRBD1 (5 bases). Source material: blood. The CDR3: CASRIGAMQDTQYF. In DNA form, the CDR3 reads TGTGCCAGCAGGATAGGGGCCATGCAGGATACGCAGTATTTT.